The 27 T cell receptor beta chains given below trace back to one sample, sequenced in a study of beta chain features in type 1 diabetes. Study observations and caveats: Moderately but significantly shorter TCRB CDR3s were found in Type 1 diabetes patients in all four CD4+ subsets.

Antigens of these TCRs are unknown. Sequencing targeted expressed TCRB transcripts, as all isolated RNA had been reverse transcribed. Profiled with immunoSEQ multiplex PCR; TCRdb holds only in-frame clones, not every one. The table records 95,000 to 150,000 clones, 15% to 20% of them present only once. Sample: central memory CD4+ T cells from blood. The receptors shown here come from a man aged 25-45 years with type 1 diabetes.

This clone was observed a handful of times. V gene TRBV9 combines with J gene TRBJ2-7, with 7 bases fitting TRBD2. After removal of 0 bases from V and 7 bases from J, the junction contained 10 bases not matched to a gene. CDR3 length: 15 residues. Germline assignment: CDR1 SGDLS and CDR2 YYNGEE. CDR3 amino acids: CASSVADAGRNEQYF. The CDR3 nucleotides read TGTGCCAGCAGCGTAGCTGATGCCGGGAGGAATGAGCAGTACTTC.

This clone was detected only a few times. The chain joins TRBV25-1 to TRBJ1-2; weak D call: TRBD1 (5 bases). CDR1 and CDR2 (germline): MGHDK, SYGVNS. V lost 5 bases and J lost 7, with 14 bases in between. This CDR3 has 13 amino acids. The CDR3 region is CASSPEGISGYTF. The CDR3 bases are TGTGCCAGCAGTCCCGAGGGGATTAGTGGCTACACCTTC.

The chain uses TRBV4-1 and TRBJ2-6; D gene ambiguous. The V end lost 9 bases, the J end lost 1 base, and 4 bases lay between the germline ends. This CDR3 contains 12 residues. Germline V lookup: CDR1 MGHRA, CDR2 YSYEKL. The CDR3 nucleotides are TGCGCCAGGATATCTGGGGCCAACGTCCTGACTTTC. As protein: CARISGANVLTF.

This clone was picked up a small number of times. This chain uses TRBV4-3 with TRBJ1-5, with no clear D. Trimming pared 4 bases from V and 0 bases from J, leaving 7 bases between. Germline CDR1 is LGHNA and CDR2 is YSLEER. CDR3 size: 14 residues. The CDR3, as DNA: TGCGCCAGCAGCCCGGGTCGTAGCAATCAGCCCCAGCATTTT. It specifies CASSPGRSNQPQHF.

The chain recombines TRBV4-3 with TRBJ1-2; no definite D call. Between the trimmed V and J ends, which lost 0 bases and 5 bases, there was a span of 13 bases. The germline gives CDR1 LGHNA, CDR2 YSLEER. This CDR3 has 15 amino acids. Here the CDR3 reads CASSQDPEGSYGYTF. The CDR3 nucleotides are TGCGCCAGCAGCCAAGATCCGGAAGGGTCGTATGGCTACACCTTC.

This clone came up a few times. The genes are TRBV19 and TRBJ2-1; a possible D gene is TRBD1 (6 bases). Trimming cost V 5 bases and J 6 bases, with 8 bases left between them. The CDR3 is made up of 12 amino acids. Germline lookup yields CDR1 LNHDA and CDR2 SQIVND (reference sequence). CDR3 bases: TGTGCCAGTAGTCGAGGGGGCAATGAGCAGTTCTTC. Translated: CASSRGGNEQFF.

The CDR3 DNA sequence: TGTGCCAGCCTCGACCCCGGGGTAGATGGCTACACCTTC. Translating gives CASLDPGVDGYTF. The chain has TRBV2 and TRBJ1-2; D gene unclear. The germline V and J ends were trimmed by 8 bases and 6 bases, with 16 bases remaining between them. Germline V lookup: CDR1 SNHLY, CDR2 FYNNEI. This CDR3 has 13 amino acids.

This chain uses TRBV7-9 with TRBJ1-6; possible D gene TRBD1, 5 bases. The CDR3 is made up of 16 amino acids. Trimming left V 1 base short and J 6 bases short, with 13 bases between. The V gene's germline CDR1 is SEHNR and CDR2 FQNEAQ (reference sequence). The CDR3 DNA reads TGTGCCAGCAGCTTAGTGGCAGGGACCCTTAATTCACCCCTCCACTTT. Its translation is CASSLVAGTLNSPLHF.

This clone was seen repeatedly, ten times or more. The gene calls are TRBV18 and TRBJ1-1; perhaps TRBD1 as D (6 bases). V lost 5 bases, J lost 8 bases, and 30 bases lay in between. The CDR3 runs to 18 residues. Per the germline V gene, CDR1 is KGHSH and CDR2 is LQKENI. The CDR3 DNA reads as TGTGCCAGCTCAGTAACTTCCTTCGGCGACAGGATCGCTGACGAAGCTTTCTTT. Translated: CASSVTSFGDRIADEAFF.

V gene TRBV29-1 combines with J gene TRBJ2-5; D is perhaps TRBD1 or TRBD2 (5 bases each). The CDR3 length is 12 residues. From germline, CDR1 is SQVTM and CDR2 ANQGSEA. With 8 bases removed from V and 4 bases from J, the gap between germline ends came to 14 bases. CDR3 DNA: TGCAGCTCGAGGGGAATTGGAGAGACCCAGTACTTC. Protein sequence: CSSRGIGETQYF. Combining the CDR3 with reference TRBV29-1 and TRBJ2-5 gives the whole variable domain SAVISQKPSRDICQRGTSLTIQCQVDSQVTMMFWYRQQPGQSLTLIATANQGSEATYESGFVIDKFPISRPNLTFSTLTVSNMSPEDSSIYLCSSRGIGETQYFGPGTRLLVL.

In its sample, this clone was seen a few times. The chain links TRBV14 to TRBJ2-6; D gene unclear. Germline V lookup: CDR1 SGHDN, CDR2 FVKESK. V shed 4 bases and J shed 1 base, with 11 bases lying between them. The CDR3 totals 16 residues. CDR3 amino acids: CASSLPPISGANVLTF. The CDR3 DNA follows: TGTGCCAGCAGCCTACCCCCCATTTCTGGGGCCAACGTCCTGACTTTC.

This clone occurred a few times. The chain employs TRBV7-2 and TRBJ1-2; D ambiguous. V was cut by 1 base and J by 7 bases, with 13 bases left in between. CDR3 size: 14 residues. Germline assignment: CDR1 SGHTA and CDR2 FQGNSA. The chain's CDR3 is CASSLEGLRPGYTF. Written as DNA, the CDR3 is TGTGCCAGCAGCTTAGAAGGCCTACGCCCTGGCTACACCTTC.

The gene calls are TRBV29-1 and TRBJ2-7, with D unclear. The CDR3 has 12 amino acids. Germline V gives CDR1 SQVTM, CDR2 ANQGSEA. Between the trimmed V and J ends, which lost 5 bases and 2 bases, there was a span of 10 bases. For the CDR3, the DNA is TGCAGCGTTCCCCCAGTTCCCTACGAGCAGTACTTC. Translation: CSVPPVPYEQYF.

V is TRBV6-6 and J is TRBJ2-2; 7 bases are shared with TRBD1. With V trimmed by 5 bases and J by 7 bases, 4 bases remained unmatched. This CDR3 comprises 13 residues. Germline loops: CDR1 MNHNY, CDR2 SVGAGI (reference sequence). CDR3 sequence: CASSAQGHGELFF. As DNA, the CDR3 is TGTGCCAGCAGTGCACAGGGGCACGGGGAGCTGTTTTTT.

This clone has only a few counts. The J gene is TRBJ1-2, the V gene TRBV4-3, with D possibly matching TRBD1 (6 bases). Deletions cut 0 bases from V and 4 bases from J, with 15 bases between. The CDR3 loop spans 16 amino acids. Germline CDR1 and CDR2: LGHNA and YSLEER. The CDR3 bases are TGCGCCAGCAGCCAAGAGTTGGCACAGGGACCCTATGGCTACACCTTC. Its protein product is CASSQELAQGPYGYTF.

This clone turned up a few times. The chain links TRBV29-1 to TRBJ1-5; the match to TRBD1 covers 10 bases. J gave up 3 bases and V 6 bases, and 2 bases lay outside the gene matches. The germline V gene has CDR1 SQVTM and CDR2 ANQGSEA. This CDR3 has 13 amino acids. CDR3 sequence: CSVGTGANQPQHF. DNA of the CDR3: TGCAGCGTCGGGACAGGGGCCAATCAGCCCCAGCATTTT. Looking up the rest from reference TRBV29-1 and TRBJ1-5 gives the full variable domain: SAVISQKPSRDICQRGTSLTIQCQVDSQVTMMFWYRQQPGQSLTLIATANQGSEATYESGFVIDKFPISRPNLTFSTLTVSNMSPEDSSIYLCSVGTGANQPQHFGDGTRLSIL.

V and J are TRBV7-2 and TRBJ2-7; no definite D call. The CDR3 length is 11 residues. The V end lost 4 bases, the J end lost 3 bases, and 4 bases lay between the germline ends. Germline CDR1 is SGHTA and CDR2 is FQGNSA. The CDR3 reads CASSSFYEQYF. As DNA, the CDR3 is TGTGCCAGCAGCTCGTTCTACGAGCAGTACTTC.

The V gene is TRBV7-2, the J gene TRBJ2-6, with D perhaps TRBD1 (6 bases). V was pared by 5 bases and J by 4 bases, with 15 bases between. Germline-derived CDR1 and CDR2 are SGHTA and FQGNSA. The CDR3 is made up of 16 amino acids. This chain's CDR3 is CASSRTQGLGANVLTF. CDR3 nucleotide sequence: TGTGCCAGCAGCCGTACCCAGGGGCTAGGGGCCAACGTCCTGACTTTC.

This clone turned up a few times. The rearrangement joins TRBV6-1 to TRBJ1-2; unclear D gene. The CDR3 consists of 12 residues. Trimming stripped 2 bases from V and 8 bases from J, with 9 bases between. Germline CDR1 MNHNS, CDR2 SASEGT. The chain's CDR3 is CASSELRHGYTF. In DNA, the CDR3 is TGTGCCAGCAGTGAACTCAGGCACGGCTACACCTTC.

V and J are TRBV30 and TRBJ2-7, with D uncertain. Per the germline V gene, CDR1 is GTSNPN and CDR2 is SVGIG (reference sequence). V was pared by 1 base and J by 5 bases, with 9 bases between. The CDR3 covers 12 residues. The CDR3 sequence is CAWSAQTNEQYF. CDR3 DNA sequence: TGTGCCTGGAGTGCCCAGACCAACGAGCAGTACTTC.

In its sample, this clone was seen a few times. CDR3 sequence reads: CASSQDMKQGEYGYTF. Here the CDR3 DNA reads TGCGCCAGCAGCCAAGATATGAAACAGGGGGAATATGGCTACACCTTC. V is TRBV4-1 and J is TRBJ1-2; 8 bases match TRBD1. Germline lookup yields CDR1 MGHRA and CDR2 YSYEKL. The V gene end was trimmed by 0 bases and the J gene end by 5 bases; junction bases not matched to a gene: 8. CDR3 length equals 16 residues.

The rearrangement uses TRBV6-5 and TRBJ2-5, with 7 positions matching TRBD1. The germline V gene encodes CDR1 MNHEY and CDR2 SVGAGI. V dropped 8 bases and J dropped 2; count of bases not matched to a gene: 2. The CDR3 totals 12 residues. CDR3 amino acids: CASRQGQETQYF. In nucleotides, the CDR3 is TGTGCCAGCCGACAGGGACAAGAGACCCAGTACTTC.

This clone was seen a few times. This chain joins TRBV5-1 and TRBJ2-5, with 7 bases lining up with TRBD1. CDR3 length equals 15 residues. The V and J ends lost 3 bases and 5 bases, in that order; junction bases with no gene match: 10. CDR1 is SGHRS, CDR2 YFSETQ, per germline. This CDR3 is CASSSLTGSGETQYF. DNA for the CDR3: TGCGCCAGCAGCTCCCTGACAGGGAGCGGTGAGACCCAGTACTTC.

This clone was seen at least ten times. The chain is built from TRBV2 and TRBJ2-7, with TRBD2 matching over 7 bases. This CDR3 has 14 amino acids. V was pared by 5 bases and J by 2 bases, with 6 bases of the junction left unmatched. CDR1 and CDR2 from the germline V gene are SNHLY and FYNNEI. CDR3 loop: CASSREGTTYEQYF. DNA of the CDR3: TGTGCCAGCAGTAGGGAGGGGACCACCTACGAGCAGTACTTC.

The chain links TRBV7-6 to TRBJ2-1; 8 bases fit TRBD1. With V trimmed by 5 bases and J by 9 bases, 3 bases remained unmatched. Germline lookup yields CDR1 SGHVS and CDR2 FNYEAQ. The CDR3 loop spans 12 amino acids. The CDR3 region has the DNA TGTGCCAGCAGCCGGACAGGGACTGAGCAGTTCTTC. This sequence encodes CASSRTGTEQFF.

This chain connects TRBV20-1 to TRBJ2-7; D gene unclear. V shed 6 bases and J shed 4 bases, with 10 bases lying between them. The CDR3 is 11 residues long. CDR1 and CDR2 from the germline V gene are DFQATT and SNEGSKA (reference sequence). For the CDR3, the DNA is TGCAGTGCCGCAGAGGAATACGAGCAGTACTTC. Protein: CSAAEEYEQYF.

This chain uses TRBV9 with TRBJ1-4; the D is unclear. Trimming removed 4 bases from V and 0 bases from J, with 7 bases in between. The CDR3 runs to 14 residues. From germline, CDR1 is SGDLS and CDR2 YYNGEE. The CDR3 nucleotides are TGTGCCAGCAGCCTGAGTTCAACTAATGAAAAACTGTTTTTT. This gives the protein CASSLSSTNEKLFF.